Listed below are T cell receptor beta chains from one sample, sequenced in a study of blood T cell repertoires in COVID-19. The table came from immunoSEQ multiplex PCR; TCRdb's copy has only in-frame clones and leaves some out. Among about 370,000 clones listed, just under 90% were seen once. Sequenced material: PBMCs or T cells enriched from blood (not recorded which). The origin of the receptors is a woman between 25 and 40 years old who had recovered from COVID-19. Both conserved end residues are part of each CDR3. The order of the fields is V gene, J gene, D gene, CDR3 protein. The D gene is left open where the match is weak.

v_gene: TRBV25-1
j_gene: TRBJ2-7
d_gene: TRBD1
CDR3aa: CASSEWRDRSSEQYF

v_gene: TRBV5-1
j_gene: TRBJ2-7
d_gene: TRBD2
CDR3aa: CASSLNAGTSGSYEQYF

v_gene: TRBV24-1
j_gene: TRBJ1-6
d_gene: NA
CDR3aa: CATSRRQDSPLHF

v_gene: TRBV15
j_gene: TRBJ1-1
d_gene: NA
CDR3aa: CATSRDYGGPPHF

v_gene: TRBV27
j_gene: TRBJ1-6
d_gene: TRBD1
CDR3aa: CASSAQGARSPLHF

v_gene: TRBV6-2/TRBV6-3
j_gene: TRBJ1-5
d_gene: NA
CDR3aa: CASSYSKTQPQHF

v_gene: TRBV28
j_gene: TRBJ1-4
d_gene: NA
CDR3aa: CASSFSKWEKKLFF

v_gene: TRBV10-3
j_gene: TRBJ2-3
d_gene: TRBD1
CDR3aa: CAAWTGGHSTDTQYF

v_gene: TRBV19
j_gene: TRBJ2-2
d_gene: TRBD2
CDR3aa: CASSIWGGSTGELFF

v_gene: TRBV7-9
j_gene: TRBJ1-4
d_gene: TRBD1
CDR3aa: CASSSRVTGTDNEKLFF

v_gene: TRBV14
j_gene: TRBJ1-1
d_gene: NA
CDR3aa: CASSQSRIVRPFF

v_gene: TRBV7-2
j_gene: TRBJ2-1
d_gene: TRBD2
CDR3aa: CASSLEGSGGYNEQFF

v_gene: TRBV19
j_gene: TRBJ1-6
d_gene: NA
CDR3aa: CASSQGSYNSPLHF

v_gene: TRBV4-2
j_gene: TRBJ2-1
d_gene: NA
CDR3aa: CASSQVRGNEQFF

v_gene: TRBV5-1
j_gene: TRBJ1-1
d_gene: NA
CDR3aa: CASSLRSTVNTEAFF

v_gene: TRBV7-8
j_gene: TRBJ2-7
d_gene: TRBD2
CDR3aa: CASSIAGDYEQYF

v_gene: TRBV3-1/TRBV3-2
j_gene: TRBJ1-3
d_gene: NA
CDR3aa: CASSQALSRVGNTIYF

v_gene: TRBV11-2
j_gene: TRBJ1-6
d_gene: TRBD1
CDR3aa: CASSQGQGLHF

v_gene: TRBV7-6
j_gene: TRBJ2-1
d_gene: TRBD2
CDR3aa: CASSPSGRPENEQFF

v_gene: TRBV28
j_gene: TRBJ1-5
d_gene: TRBD1
CDR3aa: CASLLQGGNQPQHF

v_gene: TRBV23-1
j_gene: TRBJ2-2
d_gene: TRBD1
CDR3aa: CASSQLTGGLSNTGELFF

v_gene: TRBV28
j_gene: TRBJ1-2
d_gene: TRBD1
CDR3aa: CASSLASGTASNYGYTF

v_gene: TRBV20-1
j_gene: TRBJ2-2
d_gene: TRBD2
CDR3aa: CSASKAGLAGAGELFF

v_gene: TRBV30
j_gene: TRBJ2-6
d_gene: NA
CDR3aa: CAGIVTGNSGANVLTF

v_gene: TRBV3-1/TRBV3-2
j_gene: TRBJ1-1
d_gene: NA
CDR3aa: CASSPTGIMNTEAFF

v_gene: TRBV5-6
j_gene: TRBJ1-6
d_gene: NA
CDR3aa: CASSFSGWVGSPLHF

v_gene: TRBV19
j_gene: TRBJ1-4
d_gene: NA
CDR3aa: CASSPPPGVATNEKLFF

v_gene: TRBV7-9
j_gene: TRBJ1-1
d_gene: TRBD1
CDR3aa: CASSWGQTNTEAFF

v_gene: TRBV7-8
j_gene: TRBJ1-4
d_gene: TRBD1
CDR3aa: CASSLAGTAYEKLFF

v_gene: TRBV14
j_gene: TRBJ2-1
d_gene: NA
CDR3aa: CASSQVGGSSYNEQFF

v_gene: TRBV12-3/TRBV12-4
j_gene: TRBJ1-2
d_gene: NA
CDR3aa: CASSLSSGSYTF

v_gene: TRBV28
j_gene: TRBJ2-2
d_gene: NA
CDR3aa: CASSPGFGELFF

v_gene: TRBV20-1
j_gene: TRBJ1-2
d_gene: NA
CDR3aa: CSASPEGSGYTF

v_gene: TRBV7-9
j_gene: TRBJ1-2
d_gene: NA
CDR3aa: CASSLFPNIASFNGYTF

v_gene: TRBV6-5
j_gene: TRBJ1-2
d_gene: TRBD1
CDR3aa: CASTPIPGQGAGYTF

v_gene: TRBV30
j_gene: TRBJ1-1
d_gene: NA
CDR3aa: CAWSARVNTEAFF

v_gene: TRBV5-4
j_gene: TRBJ2-7
d_gene: TRBD1
CDR3aa: CASSNPGQRYEQYF